This is a list of T cell receptor beta chains from one sample in a study of blood T cell repertoires in COVID-19. Sequencing was performed with immunoSEQ multiplex PCR; in TCRdb, only in-frame clones are kept and a portion is missing. The top ten clones hold nearly 4.5% of a sample with some 90,000 clones, 81% of them seen once. The specimen sequenced was peripheral blood. The receptors come from a man in his 60s with acute or convalescent COVID-19. Each CDR3 is given with its conserved first and last residue. Fields, in order: J gene, clone size, V gene, D gene, CDR3 DNA, CDR3 protein. The D gene is left open where the match is weak. Some rows mark clone size as missing; the rest say once, few, many or name a class of expanded clone.

j_call: TRBJ1-2; clone_size: -; v_call: TRBV7-2; d_call: TRBD1; cdr3_nt: TGTGCCAGCAGCTTAAGAAATCCGGGACAGGGGGTCTTTGGCTACACCTTC; cdr3_aa: CASSLRNPGQGVFGYTF
j_call: TRBJ2-7; clone_size: -; v_call: TRBV10-2; d_call: -; cdr3_nt: TGCGCCAGCAGTGAGTCCAGGAAAGCCTACGAGCAGTACTTC; cdr3_aa: CASSESRKAYEQYF
j_call: TRBJ2-7; clone_size: -; v_call: TRBV4-3; d_call: -; cdr3_nt: TGCGCCAGCAGCCACGGGACTGGTTCCTACGAGCAGTACTTC; cdr3_aa: CASSHGTGSYEQYF
j_call: TRBJ1-1; clone_size: few; v_call: TRBV28; d_call: -; cdr3_nt: TGTGCCAGCAGTTCGACAGGTTCCCGCATGAACACTGAAGCTTTCTTT; cdr3_aa: CASSSTGSRMNTEAFF
j_call: TRBJ2-7; clone_size: -; v_call: TRBV11-2; d_call: TRBD1; cdr3_nt: TGTGCCAGCAGCCCGGGGACAGGGGCCTACGAGCAGTACTTC; cdr3_aa: CASSPGTGAYEQYF
j_call: TRBJ2-7; clone_size: -; v_call: TRBV5-4; d_call: TRBD1; cdr3_nt: TGTGCCAGCAGTTACCCGGGACAGGGCATCTACGAGCAGTACTTC; cdr3_aa: CASSYPGQGIYEQYF
j_call: TRBJ2-1; clone_size: -; v_call: TRBV19; d_call: TRBD1; cdr3_nt: TGTGCCAGTAGTATAGGGGGACAGGGAGCGTACAATGAGCAGTTCTTC; cdr3_aa: CASSIGGQGAYNEQFF
j_call: TRBJ1-6; clone_size: -; v_call: TRBV6-5; d_call: -; cdr3_nt: TGTGCCAGCAGTTACCAGGGGTTCTATAATTCACCCCTCCACTTT; cdr3_aa: CASSYQGFYNSPLHF
j_call: TRBJ1-2; clone_size: few; v_call: TRBV30; d_call: TRBD1; cdr3_nt: TGTGCCTGGAGTGCCCACAGGGGTGACTATGGCTACACCTTC; cdr3_aa: CAWSAHRGDYGYTF
j_call: TRBJ1-2; clone_size: -; v_call: TRBV7-2; d_call: TRBD1; cdr3_nt: TGTGCCAGCAGCCTCGTGACACTGGGACAGGGGGCAGATGGCTACACCTTC; cdr3_aa: CASSLVTLGQGADGYTF
j_call: TRBJ2-7; clone_size: -; v_call: TRBV18; d_call: -; cdr3_nt: TGTGCCAGCTCACCACCGGGGCTAGTCTACGAGCAGTACTTC; cdr3_aa: CASSPPGLVYEQYF
j_call: TRBJ2-7; clone_size: -; v_call: TRBV5-1; d_call: TRBD2; cdr3_nt: TGCGCCAGCAGCTTGACGGTAGCGGGGGGGCTGTACGAGCAGTACTTC; cdr3_aa: CASSLTVAGGLYEQYF
j_call: TRBJ2-1; clone_size: -; v_call: TRBV19; d_call: TRBD2; cdr3_nt: TGTGCCAGTAGACCCCCGGTAGCGGGGGGCCTCAATGAGCAGTTCTTC; cdr3_aa: CASRPPVAGGLNEQFF
j_call: TRBJ2-5; clone_size: once; v_call: TRBV2; d_call: -; cdr3_nt: TGTGCCAGCACCAATTCTTACTTCCAAGAGACCCAGTACTTC; cdr3_aa: CASTNSYFQETQYF
j_call: TRBJ1-2; clone_size: -; v_call: TRBV25-1; d_call: TRBD1; cdr3_nt: TGTGCCAGCAGGGGGGACAGGGCGGATGGCTACACCTTC; cdr3_aa: CASRGDRADGYTF
j_call: TRBJ1-6; clone_size: few; v_call: TRBV11-3; d_call: -; cdr3_nt: TGTGCCAGCAGCTTATATGAGAGTAATTCACCCCTCCACTTT; cdr3_aa: CASSLYESNSPLHF
j_call: TRBJ2-2; clone_size: medium-sized; v_call: TRBV24-1; d_call: -; cdr3_nt: TGTGCCACCAGTGACAGGGTGTCTGCCGGGGAGCTGTTTTTT; cdr3_aa: CATSDRVSAGELFF
j_call: TRBJ1-6; clone_size: -; v_call: TRBV10-2; d_call: TRBD1; cdr3_nt: TGCGCCAGCAGTGAAACCAGGACAGGGCAAGAGTCACCCCTCCACTTT; cdr3_aa: CASSETRTGQESPLHF
j_call: TRBJ1-6; clone_size: -; v_call: TRBV2; d_call: TRBD1; cdr3_nt: TGTGCCAGCAGTGATAGACAGGGCTATTCACCCCTCCACTTT; cdr3_aa: CASSDRQGYSPLHF
j_call: TRBJ2-7; clone_size: -; v_call: TRBV9; d_call: -; cdr3_nt: TGTGCCAGCAGCGGAACGGGACTCCTCTCCGAGCAGTACTTC; cdr3_aa: CASSGTGLLSEQYF
j_call: TRBJ2-5; clone_size: few; v_call: TRBV6-5; d_call: TRBD2; cdr3_nt: TGTGCCAGCAGTACGACTAGCGGGGTAGAGACCCAGTACTTC; cdr3_aa: CASSTTSGVETQYF
j_call: TRBJ1-5; clone_size: once; v_call: TRBV29-1; d_call: TRBD1; cdr3_nt: TGCAGCGTTGTTGAGGACAGGGTTGGGCAGCCCCAGCATTTT; cdr3_aa: CSVVEDRVGQPQHF
j_call: TRBJ1-4; clone_size: -; v_call: TRBV7-9; d_call: -; cdr3_nt: TGTGCCAGCAGCTTATTATCCGGGTCGGGGACTAATGAAAAACTGTTTTTT; cdr3_aa: CASSLLSGSGTNEKLFF
j_call: TRBJ1-1; clone_size: -; v_call: TRBV2; d_call: -; cdr3_nt: TGTGCCAGCAGTGAACGGGGGGGGTTCACTGAAGCTTTCTTT; cdr3_aa: CASSERGGFTEAFF
j_call: TRBJ2-2; clone_size: -; v_call: TRBV5-4; d_call: -; cdr3_nt: TGTGCCAGCAGCCTCGACAGAGTACCGACGAACACCGGGGAGCTGTTTTTT; cdr3_aa: CASSLDRVPTNTGELFF
j_call: TRBJ2-3; clone_size: -; v_call: TRBV6-2/TRBV6-3; d_call: TRBD2; cdr3_nt: TGTGCCAGCAGTCCAGCGGGAGGTATAGATACGCAGTATTTT; cdr3_aa: CASSPAGGIDTQYF
j_call: TRBJ2-7; clone_size: -; v_call: TRBV5-1; d_call: TRBD2; cdr3_nt: TGCGCCAGCAGCTTAGGGACTAGCGCCCCCTCCTACGAGCAGTACTTC; cdr3_aa: CASSLGTSAPSYEQYF
j_call: TRBJ2-3; clone_size: -; v_call: TRBV9; d_call: TRBD2; cdr3_nt: TGTGCCAGCAGCCGGACTAGCGGTAGCACAGATACGCAGTATTTT; cdr3_aa: CASSRTSGSTDTQYF
j_call: TRBJ1-1; clone_size: -; v_call: TRBV5-1; d_call: -; cdr3_nt: TGCGCCAGCAGCCCAAGGGGGGGGAACACTGAAGCTTTCTTT; cdr3_aa: CASSPRGGNTEAFF